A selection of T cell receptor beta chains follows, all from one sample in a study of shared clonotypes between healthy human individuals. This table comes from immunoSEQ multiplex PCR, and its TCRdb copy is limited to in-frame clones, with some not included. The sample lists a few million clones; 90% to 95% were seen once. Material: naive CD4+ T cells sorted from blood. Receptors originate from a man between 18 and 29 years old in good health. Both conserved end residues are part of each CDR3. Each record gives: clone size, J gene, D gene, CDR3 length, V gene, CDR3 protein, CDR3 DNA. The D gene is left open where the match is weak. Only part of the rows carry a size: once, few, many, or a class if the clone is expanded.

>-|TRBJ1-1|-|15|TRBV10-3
CAISDTGTRNTEAFF
TGTGCCATCAGTGATACCGGGACGAGGAACACTGAAGCTTTCTTT
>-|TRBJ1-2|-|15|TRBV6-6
CASSYPAEANYGYTF
TGTGCCAGCAGTTACCCAGCGGAGGCTAACTATGGCTACACCTTC
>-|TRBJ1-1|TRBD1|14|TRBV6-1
CASGRTGINTEAFF
TGTGCCAGCGGGCGGACAGGGATTAACACTGAAGCTTTCTTT
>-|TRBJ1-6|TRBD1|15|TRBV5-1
CASSLARTGGSPLHF
TGCGCCAGCAGCTTGGCCCGGACAGGGGGCTCACCCCTCCACTTT
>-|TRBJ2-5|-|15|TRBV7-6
CAQECGTGVVETQYF
TGTGCCCAGGAGTGTGGGACGGGAGTAGTAGAGACCCAGTACTTC
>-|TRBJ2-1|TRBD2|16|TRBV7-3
CASSVTSGGAYNEQFF
TGTGCCAGCAGCGTTACTAGCGGGGGTGCCTACAATGAGCAGTTCTTC
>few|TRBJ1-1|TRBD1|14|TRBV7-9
CATDQGQGQDLAFF
TGTGCCACAGACCAAGGACAGGGTCAAGATCTAGCTTTCTTT
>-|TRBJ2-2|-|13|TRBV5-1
CASSGRVVGELFF
TGCGCCAGCAGCGGAAGGGTGGTCGGGGAGCTGTTTTTT
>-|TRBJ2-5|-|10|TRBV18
CATSSGTLYF
TGTGCCACCTCGTCGGGGACGTTATACTTC
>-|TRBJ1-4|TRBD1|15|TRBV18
CASSQDRGPNEKLFF
TGTGCCAGCTCACAAGACAGGGGACCCAATGAAAAACTGTTTTTT
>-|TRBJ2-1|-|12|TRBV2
CASSFGGAEQFF
TGTGCCAGCAGTTTCGGAGGGGCCGAGCAGTTCTTC
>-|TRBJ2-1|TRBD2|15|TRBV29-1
CSGQALAGGGNEQFF
TGCAGCGGCCAGGCTTTAGCGGGAGGGGGGAATGAGCAGTTCTTC
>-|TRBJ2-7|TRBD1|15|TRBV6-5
CASSPPGQLRYEQYF
TGTGCCAGCAGTCCCCCGGGACAGCTGAGATACGAGCAGTACTTC
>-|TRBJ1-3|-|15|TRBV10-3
CAISVAGLPGNTIYF
TGTGCCATCAGTGTGGCGGGTCTCCCTGGAAACACCATATATTTT
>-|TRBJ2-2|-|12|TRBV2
CASGRDTGELFF
TGTGCCAGCGGCAGGGACACCGGGGAGCTGTTTTTT
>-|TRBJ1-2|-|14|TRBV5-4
CASNDQRKPYGYTF
TGTGCCAGCAACGATCAGCGTAAACCTTATGGCTACACCTTC
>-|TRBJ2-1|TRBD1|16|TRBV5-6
CASSPEGARDKNEQFF
TGTGCCAGCAGCCCAGAGGGGGCCAGGGATAAGAATGAGCAGTTCTTC
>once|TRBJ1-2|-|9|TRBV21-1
CASSPESTF
TGTGCCAGCAGCCCTGAGAGCACCTTC
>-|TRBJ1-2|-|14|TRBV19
CASTLQRQAYGYTF
TGTGCCAGTACCCTCCAACGACAGGCCTATGGCTACACCTTC
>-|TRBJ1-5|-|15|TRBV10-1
CASSLGGGVGQPQHF
TGCGCCAGCAGTCTCGGTGGGGGGGTTGGTCAGCCCCAGCATTTT
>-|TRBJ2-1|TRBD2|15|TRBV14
CASSPRLAVYNEQFF
TGTGCCAGCAGCCCCCGACTAGCGGTCTACAATGAGCAGTTCTTC
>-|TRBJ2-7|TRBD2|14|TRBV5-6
CASSYSGSPVEQYF
TGTGCCAGCAGTTATAGCGGGAGTCCCGTAGAGCAGTACTTC
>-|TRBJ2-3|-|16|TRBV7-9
CASSLGLAGEADTQYF
TGTGCCAGCAGCTTAGGGTTGGCGGGTGAGGCAGATACGCAGTATTTT
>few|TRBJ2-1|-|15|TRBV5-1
CASSLGTASYNEQFF
TGCGCCAGCAGCTTGGGGACAGCATCCTACAATGAGCAGTTCTTC
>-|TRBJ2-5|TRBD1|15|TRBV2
CASSAGTGGSETQYF
TGTGCCAGCAGTGCCGGGACAGGGGGCTCGGAGACCCAGTACTTC
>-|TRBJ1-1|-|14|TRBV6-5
CASTSGGGDTEAFF
TGTGCCAGCACTTCGGGGGGTGGTGACACTGAAGCTTTCTTT
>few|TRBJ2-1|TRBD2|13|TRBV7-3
CASSSREGSEQFF
TGTGCCAGCAGCTCAAGGGAGGGTTCTGAGCAGTTCTTC
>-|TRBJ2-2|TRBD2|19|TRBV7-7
CASSPGLAGGSLNTGELFF
TGTGCTAGCAGCCCCGGACTAGCGGGGGGTTCACTCAACACCGGGGAGCTGTTTTTT
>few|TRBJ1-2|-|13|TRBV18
CASSPGAQDGYTF
TGTGCCAGCTCACCAGGGGCGCAGGATGGCTACACCTTC
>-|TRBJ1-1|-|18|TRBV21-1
CASIMPWVPGRGHTEAFF
TGTGCCAGCATCATGCCGTGGGTCCCGGGACGGGGGCACACTGAAGCTTTCTTT
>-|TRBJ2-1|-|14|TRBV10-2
CASTTGEASDEQFF
TGCGCCAGCACCACGGGGGAAGCGTCGGATGAGCAGTTCTTC
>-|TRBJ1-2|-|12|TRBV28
CASSREDYGYTF
TGTGCCAGCAGCCGGGAAGACTATGGCTACACCTTC
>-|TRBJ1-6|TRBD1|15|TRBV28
CASSSNRGASSPLHF
TGTGCCAGCAGTTCGAACAGGGGTGCGAGTTCACCCCTCCACTTT
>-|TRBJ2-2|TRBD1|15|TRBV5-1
CATTPTGGSNGELFF
TGCGCCACCACCCCGACAGGGGGTAGCAACGGGGAGCTGTTTTTT
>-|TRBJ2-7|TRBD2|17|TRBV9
CASSLTPGLAGAYEQYF
TGTGCCAGCAGTCTTACCCCCGGACTAGCGGGGGCCTACGAGCAGTACTTC
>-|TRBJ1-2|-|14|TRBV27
CASKKGWENYGYTF
TGTGCCAGCAAGAAGGGTTGGGAAAACTATGGCTACACCTTC
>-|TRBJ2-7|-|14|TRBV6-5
CASSPRVYSYEQYF
TGTGCCAGCAGTCCCAGAGTCTACTCCTACGAGCAGTACTTC
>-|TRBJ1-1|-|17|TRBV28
CASSAVQGLPMNTEAFF
TGTGCCAGCAGTGCCGTACAGGGTCTCCCCATGAACACTGAAGCTTTCTTT
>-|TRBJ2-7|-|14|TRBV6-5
CASSLRPLGYEQYF
TGTGCCAGCAGCCTCCGGCCCTTGGGGTACGAGCAGTACTTC
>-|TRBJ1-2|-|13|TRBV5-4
CASSRDGEYGYTF
TGTGCCAGCAGCCGGGACGGGGAGTATGGCTACACCTTC
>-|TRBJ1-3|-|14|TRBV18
CASSPRGSGNTIYF
TGTGCCAGCTCACCAAGGGGTTCTGGAAACACCATATATTTT
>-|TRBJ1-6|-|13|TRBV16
CASSQSFNSPLHF
TGTGCCAGCAGCCAATCCTTTAATTCACCCCTCCACTTT
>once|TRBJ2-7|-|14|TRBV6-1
CASSGGVGTNEQYF
TGTGCCAGCAGTGGGGGTGTCGGGACAAACGAGCAGTACTTC
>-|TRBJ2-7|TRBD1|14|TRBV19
CASSIPGQSYEQYF
TGTGCCAGTAGTATACCGGGACAGTCCTACGAGCAGTACTTC